This section outlines one T cell receptor beta chain sequence together with its context. Original methodology: Estimates of nucleated cell counts were drawn from the amplification of reference gene primers. This table comes from immunoSEQ multiplex PCR, and its TCRdb copy is limited to in-frame clones, with some not included. That table supplies the V and J calls and clone size; D and trimming were determined from the DNA. The sample has around 140,000 clones; around 89% are singletons. The data derive from a study of blood T cell repertoires in COVID-19. In the study overall: Samples of COVID-19 (acute and convalescent) were obtained from the United States, Italy and Spain. PBMCs, B-cell-depleted T cells, or T cells provided the cDNA or gDNA that made up the material.

This receptor was taken from an older man with active COVID-19. Sequencing input: peripheral blood.

CDR3: CASSRRDFSSTGELFF. In DNA, the CDR3 is TGTGCCAGCAGCCGGCGGGACTTCTCAAGCACCGGGGAGCTGTTTTTT. The chain joins TRBV3-1 (or the pseudogene TRBV3-2) to TRBJ2-2, with D possibly being TRBD2 (6 bases). Trimming pared 4 bases from V and 4 bases from J, leaving 16 bases between. The CDR3 sequence is 16 residues long. The germline V gene has CDR1 LGHDT and CDR2 YNNKEL (reference sequence).